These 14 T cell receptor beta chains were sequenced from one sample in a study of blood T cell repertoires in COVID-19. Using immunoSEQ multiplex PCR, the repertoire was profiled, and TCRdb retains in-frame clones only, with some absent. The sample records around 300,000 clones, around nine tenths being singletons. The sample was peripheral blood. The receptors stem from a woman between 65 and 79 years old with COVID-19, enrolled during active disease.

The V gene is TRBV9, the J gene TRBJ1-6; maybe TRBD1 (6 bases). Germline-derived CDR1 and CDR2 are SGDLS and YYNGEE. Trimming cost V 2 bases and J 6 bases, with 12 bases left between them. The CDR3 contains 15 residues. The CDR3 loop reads CASSVAGALNSPLHF. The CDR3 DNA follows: TGTGCCAGCAGCGTGGCAGGGGCCCTTAATTCACCCCTCCACTTT.

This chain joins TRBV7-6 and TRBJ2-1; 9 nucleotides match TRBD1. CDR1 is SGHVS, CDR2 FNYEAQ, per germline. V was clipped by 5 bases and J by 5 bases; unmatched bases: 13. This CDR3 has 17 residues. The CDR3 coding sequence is TGTGCCAGCAGCGCACGCTCCCGGGACAGGGCTGACAATGAGCAGTTCTTC. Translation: CASSARSRDRADNEQFF.

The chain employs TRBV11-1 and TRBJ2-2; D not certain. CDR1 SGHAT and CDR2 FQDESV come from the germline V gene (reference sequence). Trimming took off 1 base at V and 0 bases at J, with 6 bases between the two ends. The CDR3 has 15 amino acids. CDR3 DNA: TGTGCCAGCAGCTTAGTGTACACGAACACCGGGGAGCTGTTTTTT. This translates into CASSLVYTNTGELFF. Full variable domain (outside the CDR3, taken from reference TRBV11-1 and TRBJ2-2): EAEVAQSPRYKITEKSQAVAFWCDPISGHATLYWYRQILGQGPELLVQFQDESVVDDSQLPKDRFSAERLKGVDSTLKIQPAELGDSAMYLCASSLVYTNTGELFFGEGSRLTVL.

CDR3 in DNA: TGTGCCAGCAGCAAGACAGGGGAGCCCTACAATGAGCAGTTCTTC. Residues: CASSKTGEPYNEQFF. V is TRBV11-2 and J is TRBJ2-1, with TRBD1 identical over 8 bases. CDR1 and CDR2 from the germline V gene are SGHAT and FQNNGV. V lost 5 bases to trimming and J lost 2 bases; unmatched junction nucleotides: 5. The CDR3 contains 15 residues.

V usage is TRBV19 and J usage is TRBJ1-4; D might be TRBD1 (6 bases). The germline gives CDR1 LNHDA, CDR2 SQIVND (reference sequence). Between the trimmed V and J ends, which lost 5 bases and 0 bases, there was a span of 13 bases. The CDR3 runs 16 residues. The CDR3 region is CASSLRQASTNEKLFF. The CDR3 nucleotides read TGTGCCAGTAGTCTGAGACAGGCTTCAACTAATGAAAAACTGTTTTTT.

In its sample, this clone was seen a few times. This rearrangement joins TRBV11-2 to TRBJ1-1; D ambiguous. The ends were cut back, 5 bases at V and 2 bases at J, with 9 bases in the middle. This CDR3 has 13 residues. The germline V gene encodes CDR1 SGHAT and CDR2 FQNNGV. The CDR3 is CASSPGLNTEAFF. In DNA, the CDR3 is TGTGCCAGCAGCCCAGGACTCAACACTGAAGCTTTCTTT. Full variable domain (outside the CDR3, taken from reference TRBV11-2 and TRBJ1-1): EAGVAQSPRYKIIEKRQSVAFWCNPISGHATLYWYQQILGQGPKLLIQFQNNGVVDDSQLPKDRFSAERLKGVDSTLKIQPAKLEDSAVYLCASSPGLNTEAFFGQGTRLTVV.

DNA of the CDR3: TGTGCCAGCAGTTACTCGGGACAAGTCCGCTATGGCTACACCTTC. The encoded protein is CASSYSGQVRYGYTF. This chain connects TRBV6-5 to TRBJ1-2, with a tentative D call TRBD1 (6 bases). V shed 0 bases and J shed 4 bases, with 12 bases lying between them. This CDR3 has 15 amino acids. The V gene's germline CDR1 is MNHEY and CDR2 SVGAGI.

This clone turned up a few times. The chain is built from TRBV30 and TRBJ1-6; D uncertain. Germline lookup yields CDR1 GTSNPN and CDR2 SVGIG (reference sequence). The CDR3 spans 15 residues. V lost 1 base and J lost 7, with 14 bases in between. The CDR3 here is CAWSEEGRKNSPLHF. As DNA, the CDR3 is TGTGCCTGGAGTGAGGAGGGAAGAAAAAATTCACCCCTCCACTTT.

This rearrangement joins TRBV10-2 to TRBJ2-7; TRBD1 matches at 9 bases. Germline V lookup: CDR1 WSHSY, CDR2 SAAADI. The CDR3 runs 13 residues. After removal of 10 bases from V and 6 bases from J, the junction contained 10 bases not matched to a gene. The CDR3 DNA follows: TGCGCCACCCACAGGGGGCCGGTAGGCGAGCAGTACTTC. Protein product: CATHRGPVGEQYF.

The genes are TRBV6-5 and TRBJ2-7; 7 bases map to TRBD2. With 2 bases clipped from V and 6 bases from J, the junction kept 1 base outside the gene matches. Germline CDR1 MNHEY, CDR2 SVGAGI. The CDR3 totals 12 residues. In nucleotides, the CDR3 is TGTGCCAGCAGTTACGGGGGGGGCGAGCAGTACTTC. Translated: CASSYGGGEQYF.

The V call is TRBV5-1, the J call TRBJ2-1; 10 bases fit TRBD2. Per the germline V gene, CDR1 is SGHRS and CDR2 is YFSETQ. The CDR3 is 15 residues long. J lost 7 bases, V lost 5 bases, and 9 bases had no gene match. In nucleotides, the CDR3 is TGCGCCAGCAGTCCCTTAGCGGGGGGCGTTAATGAGCAGTTCTTC. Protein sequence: CASSPLAGGVNEQFF.

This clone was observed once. CDR3 nucleotide sequence: TGCGCCAGCACCCCGACAGGGTGGAACATTCAGTACTTC. This gives the protein CASTPTGWNIQYF. The V gene is TRBV10-2, the J gene TRBJ2-4; 7 bases are shared with TRBD1. V trimming: 7 bases; J trimming: 7 bases; junction bases outside the gene matches: 7. Germline values: CDR1 WSHSY, CDR2 SAAADI. The CDR3 has 13 amino acids.

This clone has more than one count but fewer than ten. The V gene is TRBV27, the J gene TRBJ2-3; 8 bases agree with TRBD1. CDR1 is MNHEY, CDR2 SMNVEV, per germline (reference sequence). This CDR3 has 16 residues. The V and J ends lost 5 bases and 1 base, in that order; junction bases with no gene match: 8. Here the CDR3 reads CASSLGTGPGTDTQYF. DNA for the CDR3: TGTGCCAGCAGTCTGGGGACAGGCCCCGGCACAGATACGCAGTATTTT.

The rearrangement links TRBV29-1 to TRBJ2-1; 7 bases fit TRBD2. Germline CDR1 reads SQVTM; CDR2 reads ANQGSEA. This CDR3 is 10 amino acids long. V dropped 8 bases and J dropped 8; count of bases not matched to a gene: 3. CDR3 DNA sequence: TGCAGCCTTGGGAGGGATGAGCAGTTCTTC. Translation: CSLGRDEQFF.